The 27 T cell receptor beta chains below come from one sample, sequenced in a study of T cells in localized non-small cell lung cancer. Generated by immunoSEQ multiplex PCR, the TCRdb table keeps only in-frame clones and is missing some. This table holds around 3,000 clones, approximately 30% found once. The input for sequencing was lung tumor tissue, taken before any cancer treatment. The receptor set was obtained from a female donor older than 55 with stage II squamous cell lung carcinoma.

Sample share makes this clone medium-sized. The CDR3 reads CASSAGGGREQPQHF. The CDR3 DNA sequence: TGTGCCAGCAGCGCCGGTGGGGGGCGCGAACAGCCCCAGCATTTT. V usage is TRBV9 and J usage is TRBJ1-5, with a tentative D call TRBD1 (6 bases). CDR3 length: 15 amino acids. Germline lookup yields CDR1 SGDLS and CDR2 YYNGEE. Trimming took 3 bases from V and 7 from J, leaving 17 bases between them.

Within the sample, this clone is medium-sized (0.01 to 0.1%). The V gene is TRBV11-3, the J gene TRBJ1-1; 9 bases are a match to TRBD1. The CDR3 length is 17 residues. Trimming at V came to 4 bases and at J to 3 bases, leaving 12 bases not matched to a gene. Per germline, CDR1 SGHNT and CDR2 YENEEA. This CDR3 reads CASSSSKTGGLDTEAFF. In DNA, the CDR3 is TGTGCCAGCAGCTCTTCGAAGACAGGGGGATTAGACACTGAAGCTTTCTTT.

Concerning this clone: Compared with germline, one end of the junction differs, possibly owing to a read error. The chain combines TRBV7-2 with TRBJ1-2; the match to TRBD1 covers 7 bases. The CDR3 loop spans 13 amino acids. The germline V gene has CDR1 SGHTA and CDR2 FQGNSA. The DNA of the CDR3 is TGTGCCAGCACCTTAGGACAGGAGGATGGCTACACCTTC. Translating gives CASTLGQEDGYTF.

CDR3 DNA sequence: TGTGCCAGCAGCACTTATGCGGGGGCCAACGTCCTGACTTTC. Protein: CASSTYAGANVLTF. The V and J genes are TRBV28 and TRBJ2-6; D is undetermined. This CDR3 is built from 14 residues. V lost 6 bases and J 4 bases, leaving 10 bases between the germline ends. CDR1 and CDR2 (germline): MDHEN, SYDVKM.

The V and J genes are TRBV19 and TRBJ1-2, with a tentative D call TRBD1 (5 bases). The V and J ends lost 7 bases and 2 bases respectively, with 17 bases between them. Germline assignment: CDR1 LNHDA and CDR2 SQIVND (reference sequence). The CDR3 has 15 amino acids. DNA for the CDR3: TGTGCCAGTACCGCCGGGACCCAGGGAAACTATGGCTACACCTTC. It encodes CASTAGTQGNYGYTF.

This clone is termed medium-sized. This rearrangement joins TRBV7-1 to TRBJ1-1; TRBD1 matches 7 bases. TRBV7-1 is treated as an ORF (open reading frame) with a function not yet certain. There are 13 residues in the CDR3. Trimming cost V 3 bases and J 3 bases; bases outside gene matches: 1. The CDR3 DNA reads TGTGCCAGCAGCTCTCAGGGGGACACTGAAGCTTTCTTT. This codes for CASSSQGDTEAFF.

This clone occurred once. V usage is TRBV12-5 and J usage is TRBJ2-7; possibly TRBD2 for D (6 bases). V was clipped by 5 bases and J by 2 bases, with 19 bases between them. Germline V gene data show CDR1 as LGHNT and CDR2 as FRNRAP. The CDR3 is 16 amino acids. The CDR3 coding sequence is TGTGCTAGTGGTCTTTTTATAGCGGATTCAACCTACGAGCAGTACTTC. The encoded protein is CASGLFIADSTYEQYF.

The chain employs TRBV29-1 and TRBJ2-1; 10 nucleotides align to TRBD2. The CDR3 covers 13 residues. With 3 bases clipped from V and 6 bases from J, the junction kept 2 bases outside the gene matches. Germline V gene lookup returns CDR1 SQVTM and CDR2 ANQGSEA. The CDR3 sequence is CSVERTSGNEQFF. CDR3 DNA sequence: TGCAGCGTTGAGCGGACTAGCGGCAATGAGCAGTTCTTC.

The rearrangement links TRBV19 to TRBJ1-4; TRBD1 is a possible D gene (6 bases). Germline V gene data show CDR1 as LNHDA and CDR2 as SQIVND (reference sequence). The CDR3 covers 14 residues. CDR3 nucleotides: TGTGCTTCCCAGCGCGGACAGAGGGGGGAAAAACTGTTTTTT. It encodes CASQRGQRGEKLFF.

The chain recombines TRBV19 with TRBJ2-6; D possibly corresponds to TRBD2 (7 bases). V was clipped by 7 bases and J by 3 bases, with 13 bases between them. The germline gives CDR1 LNHDA, CDR2 SQIVND (reference sequence). This CDR3 is built from 15 residues. In DNA, the CDR3 is TGTGCCAGTACCGAGGGGGGGCGTGGGGCCAACGTCCTGACTTTC. Its translation is CASTEGGRGANVLTF.

This clone has only a few counts. V and J are TRBV19 and TRBJ2-1; D possibly corresponds to TRBD1 (5 bases). The V and J ends lost 4 bases and 9 bases respectively, with 19 bases between them. This CDR3 is 15 amino acids long. Germline lookup yields CDR1 LNHDA and CDR2 SQIVND (reference sequence). CDR3 nucleotide sequence: TGTGCCAGTAGTAGCCAGGGTTATGGGTATGCTGAGCAGTTCTTC. Protein: CASSSQGYGYAEQFF.

This clone showed up just a few times. The chain combines TRBV29-1 with TRBJ1-1, with 9 nucleotides matching TRBD1. The CDR3 runs 14 residues. Germline-derived CDR1 and CDR2 are SQVTM and ANQGSEA. Trimming removed 7 bases from V and 1 base from J; junction bases left unmatched: 7. The CDR3 spells CSAGTGSRNTEAFF. The CDR3 DNA is TGCAGCGCTGGGACAGGGAGTAGGAACACTGAAGCTTTCTTT. The variable domain in full, completed from reference TRBV29-1 and TRBJ1-1, reads SAVISQKPSRDICQRGTSLTIQCQVDSQVTMMFWYRQQPGQSLTLIATANQGSEATYESGFVIDKFPISRPNLTFSTLTVSNMSPEDSSIYLCSAGTGSRNTEAFFGQGTRLTVV.

The table lists this clone with a few counts. The chain is built from TRBV30 and TRBJ2-2; D tentatively reads TRBD1 or TRBD2 (5 bases each). CDR1 and CDR2 from the germline V gene are GTSNPN and SVGIG (reference sequence). The CDR3 totals 13 residues. V shed 4 bases and J shed 5 bases, with 11 bases lying between them. CDR3 sequence (DNA): TGTGCCTGGATGGGGCGCGGGACCGGGGAGCTGTTTTTT. This translates into CAWMGRGTGELFF. The variable domain in full, completed from reference TRBV30 and TRBJ2-2, reads SQTIHQWPATLVQPVGSPLSLECTVEGTSNPNLYWYRQAAGRGLQLLFYSVGIGQISSEVPQNLSASRPQDRQFILSSKKLLLSDSGFYLCAWMGRGTGELFFGEGSRLTVL.

This clone was detected a few times. This sequence joins TRBV18 and TRBJ1-1, with TRBD1 matching over 7 bases. J was trimmed by 11 bases and V by 4 bases; bases with no gene match: 10. The CDR3 has 13 residues. Per germline, CDR1 KGHSH and CDR2 LQKENI. The CDR3: CASSLTGAVEAFF. The CDR3 bases are TGTGCCAGCTCACTTACAGGGGCCGTTGAGGCTTTCTTT.

The chain carries TRBV9 and TRBJ2-2, with D hard to call. Trimming took 4 bases from V and 1 from J, leaving 11 bases between them. This CDR3 contains 15 residues. Germline CDR1 SGDLS, CDR2 YYNGEE. CDR3 sequence: CASSPRSGNTGELFF. The CDR3 nucleotides read TGTGCCAGCAGCCCCAGATCAGGGAACACCGGGGAGCTGTTTTTT.

Only a few counts were recorded for this clone. The chain employs TRBV27 and TRBJ2-7, with 10 nucleotides matching TRBD2. Trimming cost V 4 bases and J 2 bases; bases outside gene matches: 2. The CDR3 loop spans 14 amino acids. The germline V gene encodes CDR1 MNHEY and CDR2 SMNVEV (reference sequence). The CDR3 region is CASSSLAGAYEQYF. The CDR3 region has the DNA TGTGCCAGCAGTTCTCTAGCGGGAGCCTACGAGCAGTACTTC.

This clone has more than one count but fewer than ten. In DNA, the CDR3 is TGCGCCAGCAGACCCGGACAGGGGGGAACTTACGAGCAGTACTTC. It codes for CASRPGQGGTYEQYF. The rearrangement joins TRBV5-1 to TRBJ2-7; TRBD1 matches at 10 bases. The germline V gene has CDR1 SGHRS and CDR2 YFSETQ. The trim removed 5 bases at V and 4 bases at J, leaving 9 bases unmatched. The CDR3 sequence is 15 residues long.

The chain is built from TRBV25-1 and TRBJ1-2; D ambiguous. Trimming left V 3 bases short and J 5 bases short, with 10 bases between. This CDR3 comprises 13 residues. CDR1 MGHDK and CDR2 SYGVNS come from the germline V gene. CDR3 sequence: CASSDGVWYGYTF. CDR3 DNA: TGTGCCAGCAGTGACGGGGTATGGTATGGCTACACCTTC.

This clone was observed a handful of times. This chain links TRBV23-1 with TRBJ2-7; D gene uncertain. TRBV23-1 is placed among ORFs of uncertain function. The CDR3 consists of 13 residues. V was cut by 6 bases and J by 3 bases, with 12 bases left in between. CDR3 nucleotide sequence: TGCGCCAGCAGCTTGTCGTGGGGCTACGAGCAGTACTTC. Its protein is CASSLSWGYEQYF.

This clone counts as medium-sized. The chain has TRBV11-3 and TRBJ1-5; no clear D gene. The CDR3 length is 14 residues. Germline CDR1 reads SGHNT; CDR2 reads YENEEA. With 4 bases removed from V and 0 bases from J, the gap between germline ends came to 7 bases. DNA of the CDR3: TGTGCCAGCAGCTCCGGGGTTAGCAATCAGCCCCAGCATTTT. Its protein is CASSSGVSNQPQHF.

V is TRBV28 and J is TRBJ2-3; 12 nucleotides line up with TRBD1. The V segment lost 5 bases and the J segment 2 bases; nucleotides outside the gene matches: 8. Germline V gene sequence: CDR1 MDHEN, CDR2 SYDVKM. CDR3 length equals 17 residues. As DNA, the CDR3 is TGTGCCAGCAGTGCCTGGGGACAGGGGGCTAACACAGATACGCAGTATTTT. It translates to CASSAWGQGANTDTQYF.

The chain has TRBV5-1 and TRBJ2-7; D uncertain. V was shortened by 4 bases and J by 2 bases, with 13 bases between the two germline ends. The CDR3 covers 14 residues. CDR1 is SGHRS and CDR2 is YFSETQ in the germline V gene. The CDR3 DNA is TGCGCCAGCAGCATTCGGACGGATCCCTACGAGCAGTACTTC. It specifies CASSIRTDPYEQYF.

In this sample, this clone turned up a few times. This chain uses TRBV30 with TRBJ1-1; no clear D. Trimming stripped 3 bases from V and 8 bases from J, with 10 bases between. The germline V gene has CDR1 GTSNPN and CDR2 SVGIG (reference sequence). The CDR3 is made up of 11 amino acids. The CDR3, as DNA: TGTGCCTGGAGCTATTTTGGGGAAGCTTTCTTT. This gives the protein CAWSYFGEAFF.

In its sample, this clone was seen a few times. The sample holds other DNA sequences that translate to the same CDR3. The gene calls are TRBV18 and TRBJ2-3, with D tentatively TRBD1 or TRBD2 (5 bases each). CDR3 length: 14 amino acids. Germline CDR1 reads KGHSH; CDR2 reads LQKENI. V dropped 6 bases and J dropped 3 bases, with 13 bases sitting between them. CDR3 in amino acids: CASSPTEGTDTQYF. For the CDR3, the DNA is TGTGCCAGCTCCCCGACAGAGGGTACAGATACGCAGTATTTT.

The chain is built from TRBV18 and TRBJ2-3; D not certain. Germline CDR1 and CDR2: KGHSH and LQKENI. V was cut by 3 bases and J by 3 bases, with 4 bases left in between. CDR3 length equals 12 residues. CDR3 sequence: CASSPTTDTQYF. CDR3 DNA: TGTGCCAGCTCACCCACAACAGATACGCAGTATTTT.

A few counts support this clone. V gene TRBV10-3 combines with J gene TRBJ1-5; weak D call: TRBD1 (6 bases). CDR3 length: 14 amino acids. V lost 5 bases to trimming and J lost 2 bases, with 10 bases between them. The germline gives CDR1 ENHRY, CDR2 SYGVKD. The DNA of the CDR3 is TGTGCCATCAGTTTGGACAGCCGCAATCAGCCCCAGCATTTT. The encoded protein is CAISLDSRNQPQHF.

This clone was seen more than once but under ten times. This chain joins TRBV19 and TRBJ2-7, with D hard to call. V lost 4 bases and J lost 0, with 10 bases in between. This CDR3 region has 14 residues. Looked up from germline, CDR1 is LNHDA and CDR2 is SQIVND (reference sequence). In DNA form, the CDR3 reads TGTGCCAGTAGTAAGGGATCACCCTCCTACGAGCAGTACTTC. Encoded protein: CASSKGSPSYEQYF.